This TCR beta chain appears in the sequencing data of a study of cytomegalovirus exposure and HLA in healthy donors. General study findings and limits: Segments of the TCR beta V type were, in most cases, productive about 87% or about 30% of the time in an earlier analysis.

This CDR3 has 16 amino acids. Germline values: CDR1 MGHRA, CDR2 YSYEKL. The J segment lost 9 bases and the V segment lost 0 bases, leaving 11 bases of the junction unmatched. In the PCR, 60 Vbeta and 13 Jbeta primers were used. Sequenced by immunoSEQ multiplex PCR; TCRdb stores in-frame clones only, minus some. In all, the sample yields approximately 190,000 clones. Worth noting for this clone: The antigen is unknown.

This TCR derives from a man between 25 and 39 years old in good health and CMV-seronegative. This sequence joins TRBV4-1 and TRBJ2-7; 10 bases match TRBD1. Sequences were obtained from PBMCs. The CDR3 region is CASSQDAGQGSQAQYF. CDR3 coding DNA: TGCGCCAGCAGCCAAGATGCGGGACAGGGGTCCCAAGCGCAGTACTTC.